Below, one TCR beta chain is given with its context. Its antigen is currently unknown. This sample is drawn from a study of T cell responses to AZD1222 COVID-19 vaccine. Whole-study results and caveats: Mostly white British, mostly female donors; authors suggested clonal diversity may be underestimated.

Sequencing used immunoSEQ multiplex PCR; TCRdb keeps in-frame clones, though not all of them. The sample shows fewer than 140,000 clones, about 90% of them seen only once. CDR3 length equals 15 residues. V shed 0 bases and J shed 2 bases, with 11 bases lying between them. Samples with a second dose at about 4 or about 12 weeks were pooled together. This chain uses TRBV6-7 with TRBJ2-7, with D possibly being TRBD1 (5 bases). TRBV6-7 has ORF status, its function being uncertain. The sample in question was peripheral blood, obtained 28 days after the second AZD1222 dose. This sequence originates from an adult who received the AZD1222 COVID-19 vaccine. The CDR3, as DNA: TGTGCCAGCAGTTACTCAACAGGACCACCCTACGAGCAGTACTTC. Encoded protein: CASSYSTGPPYEQYF.